These 25 T cell receptor beta chains were sequenced from one sample in a study of T cells after yellow fever vaccination. TCRdb reanalysed the 5' RACE reads using MiXCR and keeps one entry per CDR3 protein. The sample records just under 600,000 distinct CDR3 sequences, 13% being singletons. Sample: PBMCs, taken on the day of the yellow fever booster vaccination. Source of these receptors: a man younger than 45 who received the YFV17D yellow fever vaccine.

This clonotype was counted only a few times. The rearrangement uses TRBV5-1 and TRBJ2-5; D not certain. Trimming pared 4 bases from V and 1 base from J, leaving 8 bases between. Germline lookup yields CDR1 SGHRS and CDR2 YFSETQ. CDR3 size: 13 residues. CDR3 bases: TGCGCCAGCAGCGCTAATTTCCAAGAGACCCAGTACTTC. Protein product: CASSANFQETQYF.

This clonotype was counted only a few times. The chain carries TRBV5-6 and TRBJ2-7; D is perhaps TRBD2 (5 bases). V dropped 0 bases and J dropped 3 bases, with 22 bases sitting between them. Germline loops: CDR1 SGHDT, CDR2 YYEEEE. CDR3 length equals 18 residues. The CDR3 coding sequence is TGTGCCAGCAGCTTGGCAGGCGGGTACGGATCTGGATTCTACGAGCAGTACTTC. The encoded protein is CASSLAGGYGSGFYEQYF.

The chain couples TRBV6-5 to TRBJ2-5, with 7 bases aligning to TRBD1. Germline trimming cut 2 bases from V and 4 bases from J; bases unmatched to any gene: 7. Germline V CDR1 and CDR2: MNHEY, SVGAGI. This CDR3 contains 15 residues. CDR3 in amino acids: CASSYLTGSGETQYF. The DNA for the CDR3 is TGTGCCAGCAGTTACCTGACAGGGTCGGGAGAGACCCAGTACTTC.

The chain uses TRBV11-3 and TRBJ2-1; 14 bases map to TRBD2. The CDR3 extends over 15 amino acids. Germline loops: CDR1 SGHNT, CDR2 YENEEA. After removal of 3 bases from V and 10 bases from J, the junction contained 5 bases not matched to a gene. The CDR3 DNA follows: TGTGCCAGCAGCTTGGGGACTAGCGGGAGAGAGGAGCAGTTCTTC. Amino acid sequence: CASSLGTSGREEQFF. Drawing the rest from reference TRBV11-3 and TRBJ2-1, the complete variable domain is EAGVVQSPRYKIIEKKQPVAFWCNPISGHNTLYWYLQNLGQGPELLIRYENEEAVDDSQLPKDRFSAERLKGVDSTLKIQPAELGDSAVYLCASSLGTSGREEQFFGPGTRLTVL.

Written as DNA, the CDR3 is TGCAGTGCTAGACCGGGACAGAAAAACACTGAAGCTTTCTTT. Translation: CSARPGQKNTEAFF. The rearrangement joins TRBV20-1 to TRBJ1-1; 7 positions match TRBD1. There are 14 residues in the CDR3. V was pared by 2 bases and J by 2 bases, with 5 bases of the junction left unmatched. Per the germline V gene, CDR1 is DFQATT and CDR2 is SNEGSKA (reference sequence).

The chain is built from TRBV30 and TRBJ2-7; D remains ambiguous. CDR1 GTSNPN and CDR2 SVGIG come from the germline V gene (reference sequence). The CDR3 totals 11 residues. V was pared by 3 bases and J by 3 bases, with 6 bases between. The DNA for the CDR3 is TGTGCCTGGAGGGGGTTCTACGAGCAGTACTTC. Protein sequence: CAWRGFYEQYF.

There are a few counts of this clonotype. This chain links TRBV6-2 or TRBV6-3 with TRBJ2-3; no firm D call. V shed 5 bases and J shed 6 bases, with 9 bases lying between them. The CDR3 totals 12 residues. From germline, CDR1 is MNHEY and CDR2 SVGEGT. CDR3: CASSQSRDTQYF. The DNA of the CDR3 is TGTGCCAGCAGTCAGAGCCGGGATACGCAGTATTTT.

This clonotype was counted ten times or more. This chain joins TRBV28 and TRBJ2-1; 8 bases are shared with TRBD2. Germline loops: CDR1 MDHEN, CDR2 SYDVKM. Unmatched junction bases numbered 6, after V lost 5 bases and J lost 3 bases. This CDR3 is 15 amino acids long. The CDR3 bases are TGTGCCAGCAGTCCGCGGGGGGCGGTCTACAATGAGCAGTTCTTC. Residues: CASSPRGAVYNEQFF.

The V call is TRBV6-5, the J call TRBJ1-5; D remains ambiguous. Trimming left V 2 bases short and J 11 bases short, with 19 bases between. CDR1 is MNHEY and CDR2 is SVGAGI in the germline V gene. This CDR3 spans 15 amino acids. CDR3 nucleotide sequence: TGTGCCAGCAGTTACGTAGACCTCGAAGGCAGAGCCCAGCATTTT. Translation gives CASSYVDLEGRAQHF.

This clonotype has more than one count but fewer than ten. The chain recombines TRBV29-1 with TRBJ2-5, with unresolved D. V lost 4 bases and J 7 bases, leaving 13 bases between the germline ends. The CDR3 runs to 12 residues. Germline V gene lookup returns CDR1 SQVTM and CDR2 ANQGSEA. The CDR3 spells CSVVGPEGTQYF. DNA of the CDR3: TGCAGCGTTGTCGGACCGGAAGGGACCCAGTACTTC. Variable domain in full (rest from reference TRBV29-1 and TRBJ2-5): SAVISQKPSRDICQRGTSLTIQCQVDSQVTMMFWYRQQPGQSLTLIATANQGSEATYESGFVIDKFPISRPNLTFSTLTVSNMSPEDSSIYLCSVVGPEGTQYFGPGTRLLVL.

The genes are TRBV5-6 and TRBJ1-6; D might be TRBD1 (6 bases). From germline, CDR1 is SGHDT and CDR2 YYEEEE. V was shortened by 4 bases and J by 9 bases, with 11 bases between the two germline ends. The CDR3 runs to 13 residues. The CDR3 nucleotides read TGTGCCAGCAGCGGGGGCACGGGTTCACCCCTCCACTTT. It translates to CASSGGTGSPLHF.

The chain employs TRBV10-3 and TRBJ2-6, with D perhaps TRBD1 (6 bases). Trimming took off 10 bases at V and 3 bases at J, with 10 bases between the two ends. Germline-derived CDR1 and CDR2 are ENHRY and SYGVKD. This CDR3 spans 13 amino acids. CDR3 protein: CATTGLGANVLTF. The DNA of the CDR3 is TGTGCCACCACAGGGCTTGGGGCCAACGTCCTGACTTTC.

The V call is TRBV19, the J call TRBJ2-3, with D unresolved. The CDR3 has 14 amino acids. Germline V gives CDR1 LNHDA, CDR2 SQIVND (reference sequence). V was pared by 2 bases and J by 0 bases, with 6 bases between. In nucleotides, the CDR3 is TGTGCCAGTAGTATAACCGGGAGCACAGATACGCAGTATTTT. This codes for CASSITGSTDTQYF.

This clonotype has a handful of counts. V and J are TRBV6-2 or TRBV6-3 and TRBJ2-2; a possible D gene is TRBD1 (7 bases). CDR1 and CDR2 (germline): MNHEY, SVGEGT. Trimming removed 8 bases at V and 6 bases at J, with 19 bases between. The CDR3 length is 15 residues. DNA for the CDR3: TGTGCCAGCTCCAAAAACAGGGGACTCTCCGGGGAGCTGTTTTTT. Amino acids: CASSKNRGLSGELFF.

This rearrangement joins TRBV5-1 to TRBJ2-5; weak D call: TRBD2 (6 bases). The germline V gene has CDR1 SGHRS and CDR2 YFSETQ. Trimming removed 4 bases at V and 0 bases at J, with 13 bases between. This CDR3 comprises 15 residues. CDR3 bases: TGCGCCAGCAGCCAAGGCGGGACCGACCAAGAGACCCAGTACTTC. It is translated as CASSQGGTDQETQYF.

V and J are TRBV5-1 and TRBJ2-3, with a possible D match to TRBD2 (5 bases). This CDR3 spans 16 amino acids. The ends were cut back, 5 bases at V and 5 bases at J, with 21 bases in the middle. Per germline, CDR1 SGHRS and CDR2 YFSETQ. The CDR3 sequence: CASRLGSSGVVDTQYF. Written as DNA, the CDR3 is TGCGCCAGCAGACTAGGGTCGTCGGGTGTGGTAGATACGCAGTATTTT.

V usage is TRBV20-1 and J usage is TRBJ2-4; D is ambiguous. CDR1 DFQATT and CDR2 SNEGSKA come from the germline V gene (reference sequence). Trimming left V 5 bases short and J 4 bases short, with 18 bases between. There are 15 residues in the CDR3. The CDR3 DNA is TGCAGTGCTCCCCACTCAGGTCAACGGAAAAACATTCAGTACTTC. Translating gives CSAPHSGQRKNIQYF.

This clonotype has just a few counts. J is TRBJ2-3 and V is TRBV6-1, with TRBD1 matching over 8 bases. Losses at the gene ends were 6 bases for V and 4 bases for J; bases not matched to a gene: 12. The V gene's germline CDR1 is MNHNS and CDR2 SASEGT. There are 16 residues in the CDR3. The CDR3 loop is CASSSPPGQVSDTQYF. DNA for the CDR3: TGTGCCAGCAGCTCTCCCCCGGGACAGGTGTCAGATACGCAGTATTTT.

This clonotype was detected a few times. The J gene is TRBJ2-1, the V gene TRBV11-2; D may be TRBD2 (5 bases). This CDR3 spans 18 amino acids. V lost 2 bases to trimming and J lost 6 bases, with 23 bases between them. Germline loops: CDR1 SGHAT, CDR2 FQNNGV. CDR3 DNA: TGTGCCAGCAGCTTAAAAAGTACCCCAGGAGTGGACTCCAATGAGCAGTTCTTC. Translated, it gives CASSLKSTPGVDSNEQFF.

This clonotype was counted a few times. CDR3 DNA sequence: TGTGCCAGCAGCCCGGGACTAGCGCAACGAAGGGAGCTGTTTTTT. Protein sequence: CASSPGLAQRRELFF. The chain uses TRBV7-2 and TRBJ2-2; 10 bases are shared with TRBD2. This CDR3 spans 15 amino acids. J was trimmed by 9 bases and V by 5 bases; bases with no gene match: 9. Germline-derived CDR1 and CDR2 are SGHTA and FQGNSA.

CDR3 in amino acids: CASRWDSTYEQYF. The CDR3 nucleotides are TGTGCCAGCAGATGGGACTCCACCTACGAGCAGTACTTC. V usage is TRBV12-3 or TRBV12-4 and J usage is TRBJ2-7; D might be TRBD2 (6 bases). V was cut by 6 bases and J by 2 bases, with 11 bases left in between. The CDR3 totals 13 residues.

The gene calls are TRBV2 and TRBJ2-7; no clear D. The CDR3 contains 17 residues. V was cut by 7 bases and J by 0 bases, with 22 bases left in between. The V gene's germline CDR1 is SNHLY and CDR2 FYNNEI. This chain's CDR3 is CASIDFIDSMSSYEQYF. In DNA, the CDR3 is TGTGCCAGCATAGATTTCATCGACTCCATGTCCTCCTACGAGCAGTACTTC.

This clonotype was picked up a small number of times. The chain couples TRBV10-3 to TRBJ2-1; D unclear. V lost 3 bases and J 0 bases, leaving 12 bases between the germline ends. Germline V CDR1 and CDR2: ENHRY, SYGVKD. The CDR3 totals 16 residues. CDR3: CAISDLGRRSYNEQFF. The CDR3 bases are TGTGCCATCAGTGACTTAGGTAGACGCTCCTACAATGAGCAGTTCTTC.

The gene calls are TRBV2 and TRBJ2-7; D gene uncertain. In germline, CDR1 is SNHLY, CDR2 FYNNEI. The V and J ends lost 1 base and 2 bases respectively, with 6 bases between them. The CDR3 loop spans 13 amino acids. For the CDR3, the DNA is TGTGCCAGCAGTGAAGGGTGGGCCTACGAGCAGTACTTC. Amino acids: CASSEGWAYEQYF.

This clonotype was detected a few times. The chain recombines TRBV27 with TRBJ2-1; the match to TRBD2 covers 8 bases. J gave up 7 bases and V 3 bases, and 8 bases lay outside the gene matches. Germline V CDR1 and CDR2: MNHEY, SMNVEV (reference sequence). The CDR3 has 15 residues. CDR3 coding DNA: TGTGCCAGCAGTTTGTCCTATGGCGGGAGGAATGAGCAGTTCTTC. As protein: CASSLSYGGRNEQFF.